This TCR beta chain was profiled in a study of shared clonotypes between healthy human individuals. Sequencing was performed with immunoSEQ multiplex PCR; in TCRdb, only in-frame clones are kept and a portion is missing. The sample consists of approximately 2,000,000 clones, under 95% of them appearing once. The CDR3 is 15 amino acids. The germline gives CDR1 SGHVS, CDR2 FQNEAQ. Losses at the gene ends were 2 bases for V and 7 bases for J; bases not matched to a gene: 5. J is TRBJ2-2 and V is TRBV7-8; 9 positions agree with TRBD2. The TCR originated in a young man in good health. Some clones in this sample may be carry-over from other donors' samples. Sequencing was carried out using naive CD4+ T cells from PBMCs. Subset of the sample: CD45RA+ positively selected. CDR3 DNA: TGTGCCAGCAGCTTAACGGGACTAGCAGTCGGGGAGCTGTTTTTT. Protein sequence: CASSLTGLAVGELFF.